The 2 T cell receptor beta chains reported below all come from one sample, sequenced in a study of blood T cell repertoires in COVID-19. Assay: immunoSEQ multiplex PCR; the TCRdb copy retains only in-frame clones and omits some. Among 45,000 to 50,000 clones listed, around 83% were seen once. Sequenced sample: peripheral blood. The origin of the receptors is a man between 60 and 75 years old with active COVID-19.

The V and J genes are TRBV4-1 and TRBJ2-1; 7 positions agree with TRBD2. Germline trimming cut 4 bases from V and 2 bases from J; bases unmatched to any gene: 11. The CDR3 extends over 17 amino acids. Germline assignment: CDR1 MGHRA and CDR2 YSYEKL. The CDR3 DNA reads TGCGCCAGCAGCCGCGCGGGGGAGAGCAGGCCCTACAATGAGCAGTTCTTC. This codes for CASSRAGESRPYNEQFF.

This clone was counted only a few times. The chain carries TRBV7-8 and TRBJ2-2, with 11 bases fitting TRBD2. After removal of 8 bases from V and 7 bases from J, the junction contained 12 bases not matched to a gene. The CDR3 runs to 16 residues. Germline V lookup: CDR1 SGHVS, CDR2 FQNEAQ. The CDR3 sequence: CASSVPSGRRSGELFF. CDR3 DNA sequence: TGTGCCAGCTCTGTACCTAGCGGGAGGAGAAGCGGGGAGCTGTTTTTT.